Listed below are T cell receptor beta chains from one sample, sequenced in a study of blood T cell repertoires in COVID-19. TCRdb's copy holds only in-frame clones and misses some; the assay was immunoSEQ multiplex PCR. The table lists 350,000 to 450,000 clones, 75% to 90% of them singletons, with about 4.8% in the top ten. Source material: PBMCs or T cells enriched from blood (not recorded which). All receptors derive from a woman aged 45-65 years who had recovered from COVID-19. The conserved cysteine and the conserved F or W are not part of the CDR3 here.

V	J	CDR3
TRBV7-2	TRBJ2-1	ASSARLDEQF
TRBV11-3	TRBJ1-1	ASSLVVGTGLGVGTEAF
TRBV6-5	TRBJ2-7	ASRQNRGYEQY
TRBV7-2	TRBJ2-3	ASSLEGVRTDTQY
TRBV15	TRBJ1-2	ATSRPTGGDNFYGYT
TRBV6-1	TRBJ2-1	ASSGLAGGGSNEQF
TRBV7-7	TRBJ2-5	ASSLATGSSQETQY
TRBV3-1/TRBV3-2	TRBJ2-6	ASSPEVVGANVLT
TRBV15	TRBJ1-4	ATSREGWTNEKLF
TRBV5-6	TRBJ1-1	ASRGGPYTEAF
TRBV19	TRBJ2-2	ASSNQGNTGELF
TRBV27	TRBJ2-3	ASRRLAVVSADTQY
TRBV5-4	TRBJ1-3	ASSLAKQGGNTIY
TRBV4-3	TRBJ2-7	ASSQTGTSRVYEQY
TRBV5-6	TRBJ2-7	ASSFQPGLKAYEQY
TRBV7-3	TRBJ2-3	ASSLRDTQY
TRBV4-3	TRBJ1-3	ASSQGSGSSGNTIY
TRBV19	TRBJ1-1	ASSETGLGTEAF
TRBV11-1	TRBJ1-2	ASSLGGQGRGYT
TRBV7-2	TRBJ2-1	ASSLLRNEQF
TRBV6-5	TRBJ2-1	ASSYGLAGIHNEQF
TRBV19	TRBJ1-5	ATSSGTALLNQPQH
TRBV10-3	TRBJ2-1	AISVGDRSLGDNEQF
TRBV7-9	TRBJ2-1	AIPLVGYNEQF
TRBV11-2	TRBJ1-6	ASSLEGGSSYNSPLH
TRBV19	TRBJ1-1	ASSKAQGGEAF
TRBV7-9	TRBJ1-5	ASSTGTGGLVSNQPQH
TRBV11-2	TRBJ1-6	ASSDSRGYNSPLH
TRBV5-1	TRBJ2-1	ASSLGTSGFSYNEQF
TRBV27	TRBJ2-1	ASSLKAGGPNEQF
TRBV2	TRBJ1-1	ASIQGAEAF
TRBV19	TRBJ2-7	ASSPQGGYEQY
TRBV29-1	TRBJ1-2	SAQQGAGYGYT
TRBV11-3	TRBJ2-2	ASSGGTGATGELF
TRBV3-1/TRBV3-2	TRBJ1-4	ASSPRAEEKLF
TRBV6-1	TRBJ1-2	ASSEQRNRDRAYGYT
TRBV7-3	TRBJ2-2	ASSLNGGLRNANTGELF
TRBV19	TRBJ2-5	ASTRGGAGETQY
TRBV9	TRBJ2-7	ASSVSDFASYEQY
TRBV5-6	TRBJ2-7	ASSLGLAGAFPREQY
TRBV18	TRBJ1-4	ASSFGQGGTNEKLF
TRBV7-2	TRBJ2-7	ASSLTGGIYEQY
TRBV7-2	TRBJ1-4	ASSQDRPNEKLF
TRBV5-6	TRBJ1-2	ASSLGGTAKHYGYT
TRBV6-6	TRBJ1-1	ASSDTPTRVPEAF
TRBV19	TRBJ1-2	ASSTTAGDGYT
TRBV29-1	TRBJ1-2	SVRNPRVRQECT
TRBV11-3	TRBJ2-1	ASSYRGNEQF
TRBV30	TRBJ2-5	AWSVGQVSSETQY